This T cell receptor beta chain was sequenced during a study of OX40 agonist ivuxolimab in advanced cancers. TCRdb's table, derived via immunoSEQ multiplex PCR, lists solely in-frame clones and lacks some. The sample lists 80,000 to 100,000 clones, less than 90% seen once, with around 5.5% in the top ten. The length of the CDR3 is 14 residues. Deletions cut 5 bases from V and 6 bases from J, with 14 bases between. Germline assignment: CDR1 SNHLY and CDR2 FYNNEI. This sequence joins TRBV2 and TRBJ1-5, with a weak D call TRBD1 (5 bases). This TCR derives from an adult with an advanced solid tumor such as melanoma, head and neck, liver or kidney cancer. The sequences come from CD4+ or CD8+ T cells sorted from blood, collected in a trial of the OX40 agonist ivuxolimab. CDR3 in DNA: TGTGCCAGCAGTAGGTCAGGGACCGCTCAGCCCCAGCATTTT. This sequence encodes CASSRSGTAQPQHF.